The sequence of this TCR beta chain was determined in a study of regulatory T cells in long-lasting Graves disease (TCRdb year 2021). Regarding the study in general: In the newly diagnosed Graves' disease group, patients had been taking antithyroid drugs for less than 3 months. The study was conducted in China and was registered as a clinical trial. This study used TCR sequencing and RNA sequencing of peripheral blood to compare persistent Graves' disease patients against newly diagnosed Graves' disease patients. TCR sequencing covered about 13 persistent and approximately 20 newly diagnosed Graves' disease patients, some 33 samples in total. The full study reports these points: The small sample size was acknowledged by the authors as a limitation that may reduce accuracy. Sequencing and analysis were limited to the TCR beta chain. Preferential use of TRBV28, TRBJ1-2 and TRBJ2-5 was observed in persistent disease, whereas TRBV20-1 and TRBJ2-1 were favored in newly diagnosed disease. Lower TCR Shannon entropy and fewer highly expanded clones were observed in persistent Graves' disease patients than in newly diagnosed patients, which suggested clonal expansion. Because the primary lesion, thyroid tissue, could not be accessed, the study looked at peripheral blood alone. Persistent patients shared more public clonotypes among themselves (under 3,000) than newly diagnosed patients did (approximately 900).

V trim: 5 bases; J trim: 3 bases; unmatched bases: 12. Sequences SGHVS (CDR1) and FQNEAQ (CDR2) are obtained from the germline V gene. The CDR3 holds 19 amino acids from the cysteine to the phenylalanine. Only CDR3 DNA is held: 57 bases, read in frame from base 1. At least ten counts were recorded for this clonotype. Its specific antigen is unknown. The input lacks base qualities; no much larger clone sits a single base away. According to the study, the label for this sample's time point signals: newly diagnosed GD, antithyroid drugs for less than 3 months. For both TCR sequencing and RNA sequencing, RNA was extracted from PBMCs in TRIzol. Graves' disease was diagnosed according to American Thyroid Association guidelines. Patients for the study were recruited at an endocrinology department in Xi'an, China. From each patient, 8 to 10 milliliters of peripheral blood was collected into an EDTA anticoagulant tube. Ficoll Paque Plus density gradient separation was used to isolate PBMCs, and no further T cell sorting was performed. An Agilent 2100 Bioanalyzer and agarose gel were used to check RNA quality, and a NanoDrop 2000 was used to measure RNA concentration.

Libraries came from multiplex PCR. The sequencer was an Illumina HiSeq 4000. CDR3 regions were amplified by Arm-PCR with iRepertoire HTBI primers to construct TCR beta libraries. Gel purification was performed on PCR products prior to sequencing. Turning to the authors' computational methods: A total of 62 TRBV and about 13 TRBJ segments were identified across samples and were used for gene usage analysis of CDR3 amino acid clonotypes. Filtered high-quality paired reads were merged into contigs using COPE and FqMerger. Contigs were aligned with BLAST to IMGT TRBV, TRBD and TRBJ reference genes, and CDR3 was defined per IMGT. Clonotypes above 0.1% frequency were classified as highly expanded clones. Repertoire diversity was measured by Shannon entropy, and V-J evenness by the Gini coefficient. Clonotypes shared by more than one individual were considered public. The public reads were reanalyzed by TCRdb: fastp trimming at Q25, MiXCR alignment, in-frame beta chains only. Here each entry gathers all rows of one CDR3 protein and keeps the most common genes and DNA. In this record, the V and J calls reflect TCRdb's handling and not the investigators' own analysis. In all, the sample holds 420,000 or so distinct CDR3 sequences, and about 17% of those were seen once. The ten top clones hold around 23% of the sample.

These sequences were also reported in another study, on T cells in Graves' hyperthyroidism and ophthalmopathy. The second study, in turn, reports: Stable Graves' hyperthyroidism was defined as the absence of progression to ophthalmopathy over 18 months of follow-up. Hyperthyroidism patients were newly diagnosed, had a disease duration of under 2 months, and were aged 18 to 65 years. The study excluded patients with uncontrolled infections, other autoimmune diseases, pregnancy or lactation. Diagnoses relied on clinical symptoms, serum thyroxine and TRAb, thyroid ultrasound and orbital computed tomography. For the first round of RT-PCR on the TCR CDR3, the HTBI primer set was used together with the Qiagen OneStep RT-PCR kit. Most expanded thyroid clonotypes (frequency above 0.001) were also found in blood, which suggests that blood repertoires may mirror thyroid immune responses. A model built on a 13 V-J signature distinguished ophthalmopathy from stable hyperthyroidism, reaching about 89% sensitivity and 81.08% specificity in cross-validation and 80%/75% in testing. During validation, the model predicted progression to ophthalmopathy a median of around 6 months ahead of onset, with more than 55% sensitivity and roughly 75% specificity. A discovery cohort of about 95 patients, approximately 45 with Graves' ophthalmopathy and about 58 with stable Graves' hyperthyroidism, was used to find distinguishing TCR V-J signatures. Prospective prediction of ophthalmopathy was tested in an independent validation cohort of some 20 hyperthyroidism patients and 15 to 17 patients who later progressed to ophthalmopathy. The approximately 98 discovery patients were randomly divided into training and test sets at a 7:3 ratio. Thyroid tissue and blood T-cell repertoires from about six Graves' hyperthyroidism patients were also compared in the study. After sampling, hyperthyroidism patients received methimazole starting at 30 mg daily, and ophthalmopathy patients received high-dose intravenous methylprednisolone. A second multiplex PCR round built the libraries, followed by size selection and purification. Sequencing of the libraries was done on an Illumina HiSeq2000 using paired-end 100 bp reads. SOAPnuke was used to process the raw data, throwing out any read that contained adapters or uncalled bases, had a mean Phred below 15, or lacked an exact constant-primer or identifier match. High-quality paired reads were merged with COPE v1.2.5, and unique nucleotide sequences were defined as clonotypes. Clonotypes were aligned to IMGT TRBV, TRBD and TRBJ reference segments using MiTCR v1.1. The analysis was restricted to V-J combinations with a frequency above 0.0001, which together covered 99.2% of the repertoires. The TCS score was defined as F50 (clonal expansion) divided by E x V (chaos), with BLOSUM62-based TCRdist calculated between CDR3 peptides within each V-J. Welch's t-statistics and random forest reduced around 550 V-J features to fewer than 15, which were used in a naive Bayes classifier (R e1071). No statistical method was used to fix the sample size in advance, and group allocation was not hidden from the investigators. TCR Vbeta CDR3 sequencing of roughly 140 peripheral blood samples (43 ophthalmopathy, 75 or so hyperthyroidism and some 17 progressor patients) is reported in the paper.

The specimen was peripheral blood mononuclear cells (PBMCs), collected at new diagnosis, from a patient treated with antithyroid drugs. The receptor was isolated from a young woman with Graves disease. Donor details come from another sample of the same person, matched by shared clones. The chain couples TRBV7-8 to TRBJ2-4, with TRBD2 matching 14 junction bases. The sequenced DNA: TGTGCCAGCAGCCCCGGGACTAGCGGGAGACGTAAAGTCAAAAACATTCAGTACTTC. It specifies CASSPGTSGRRKVKNIQYF.